Listed below are T cell receptor beta chains from one sample, sequenced in a study of CD8 T cells in ankylosing spondylitis. From the 5' RACE reads, TCRdb called clonotypes with MiXCR, one entry per CDR3 protein. The sample records 350,000 to 400,000 distinct CDR3 sequences, around 20% being singletons. Sample: blood, either unsorted or a sorted T cell fraction (not recorded which). The receptors were gathered from a male donor with ankylosing spondylitis or in good health (not recorded which). CDR3s include the opening cysteine and the closing phenylalanine or tryptophan. Each record gives: D gene, J gene, clone size, V gene, CDR3 protein, CDR3 DNA. D genes are given only for firm matches. Expanded clones are given a class, and other clones once, few, many or no size at all.

d_call: TRBD2; j_call: TRBJ2-3; clone_size: few; v_call: TRBV11-2; cdr3_aa: CASSLAQTSGPTDTQYF; cdr3_nt: TGTGCCAGCAGCCTAGCCCAGACTAGCGGGCCGACAGATACGCAGTATTTT
d_call: NA; j_call: TRBJ2-3; clone_size: few; v_call: TRBV7-8; cdr3_aa: CASSLFSTTDTQYF; cdr3_nt: TGTGCCAGCAGCTTATTTTCCACCACAGATACGCAGTATTTT
d_call: TRBD1; j_call: TRBJ1-6; clone_size: few; v_call: TRBV4-2; cdr3_aa: CASSQDTRTGDYNSPLHF; cdr3_nt: TGTGCCAGCAGCCAAGATACACGGACAGGGGACTATAATTCACCCCTCCACTTT
d_call: NA; j_call: TRBJ2-5; clone_size: few; v_call: TRBV5-1; cdr3_aa: CASSLEGTQMQYF; cdr3_nt: TGCGCCAGCAGCTTAGAGGGGACCCAAATGCAGTACTTC
d_call: TRBD1; j_call: TRBJ2-7; clone_size: NA; v_call: TRBV12-3/TRBV12-4; cdr3_aa: CASQDRGLQEQYF; cdr3_nt: TGTGCCAGCCAGGACAGGGGGCTACAAGAGCAGTACTTC
d_call: TRBD1; j_call: TRBJ2-1; clone_size: NA; v_call: TRBV28; cdr3_aa: CASSTDRAGYNEQFF; cdr3_nt: TGTGCCAGCAGCACGGACAGGGCGGGCTACAATGAGCAGTTCTTC
d_call: NA; j_call: TRBJ2-5; clone_size: many; v_call: TRBV7-2; cdr3_aa: CASSLGGLQETQYF; cdr3_nt: TGTGCCAGCAGCTTAGGAGGGCTTCAAGAGACCCAGTACTTC
d_call: NA; j_call: TRBJ2-3; clone_size: NA; v_call: TRBV6-2/TRBV6-3; cdr3_aa: CASSEDEQGTTDTQYF; cdr3_nt: TGTGCCAGCAGCGAAGACGAACAGGGTACGACAGATACGCAGTATTTT
d_call: TRBD2; j_call: TRBJ2-1; clone_size: few; v_call: TRBV5-1; cdr3_aa: CASRAPGLAANEQFF; cdr3_nt: TGCGCCAGCAGGGCGCCGGGACTAGCCGCCAATGAGCAGTTCTTC
d_call: NA; j_call: TRBJ2-1; clone_size: few; v_call: TRBV4-1; cdr3_aa: CASSPREPYNEQFF; cdr3_nt: TGCGCCAGCAGTCCTAGAGAACCCTACAATGAGCAGTTCTTC
d_call: NA; j_call: TRBJ1-4; clone_size: NA; v_call: TRBV21-1; cdr3_aa: CASSKDRGNEKLFF; cdr3_nt: TGTGCCAGCAGCAAGGACAGGGGCAATGAAAAACTGTTTTTT
d_call: NA; j_call: TRBJ2-7; clone_size: NA; v_call: TRBV7-9; cdr3_aa: CASSLFSSEQYF; cdr3_nt: TGTGCCAGCAGCTTATTTAGTAGCGAGCAGTACTTC
d_call: TRBD1; j_call: TRBJ2-7; clone_size: few; v_call: TRBV5-5; cdr3_aa: CASRGGLWYEQYF; cdr3_nt: TGTGCCAGCAGAGGGGGCTTATGGTACGAGCAGTACTTC
d_call: NA; j_call: TRBJ2-7; clone_size: few; v_call: TRBV12-3/TRBV12-4; cdr3_aa: CASSLQAVSYEQYF; cdr3_nt: TGTGCCAGCAGCCTTCAGGCCGTCTCCTACGAGCAGTACTTC
d_call: NA; j_call: TRBJ2-7; clone_size: many; v_call: TRBV12-3/TRBV12-4; cdr3_aa: CASSPPVGAYEQYF; cdr3_nt: TGTGCCAGCAGCCCACCTGTAGGGGCCTACGAGCAGTACTTC
d_call: NA; j_call: TRBJ2-7; clone_size: few; v_call: TRBV12-3/TRBV12-4; cdr3_aa: CASSPGYRVEQYF; cdr3_nt: TGTGCCAGCAGCCCCGGATACAGGGTCGAGCAGTACTTC
d_call: NA; j_call: TRBJ2-3; clone_size: few; v_call: TRBV7-9; cdr3_aa: CASSLSWAVTDTQYF; cdr3_nt: TGTGCCAGCAGCTTAAGTTGGGCGGTCACAGATACGCAGTATTTT
d_call: TRBD1; j_call: TRBJ2-7; clone_size: few; v_call: TRBV5-1; cdr3_aa: CASSLDPGTGNEQYF; cdr3_nt: TGCGCCAGCAGCTTGGACCCCGGGACAGGGAACGAGCAGTACTTC
d_call: TRBD1; j_call: TRBJ2-7; clone_size: many; v_call: TRBV29-1; cdr3_aa: CSVEAAGQGSDEQYF; cdr3_nt: TGCAGCGTAGAAGCCGCTGGACAGGGGTCCGACGAGCAGTACTTC
d_call: NA; j_call: TRBJ2-1; clone_size: few; v_call: TRBV7-7; cdr3_aa: CASSPMPGTLNEQFF; cdr3_nt: TGTGCCAGCAGCCCAATGCCCGGGACTCTCAATGAGCAGTTCTTC
d_call: NA; j_call: TRBJ2-3; clone_size: few; v_call: TRBV19; cdr3_aa: CASSIWTADTQYF; cdr3_nt: TGTGCCAGTAGTATCTGGACAGCAGATACGCAGTATTTT
d_call: TRBD1; j_call: TRBJ2-7; clone_size: NA; v_call: TRBV13; cdr3_aa: CASSYGQGGIYEQYF; cdr3_nt: TGTGCCAGCAGCTACGGACAGGGAGGCATCTACGAGCAGTACTTC
d_call: NA; j_call: TRBJ2-3; clone_size: few; v_call: TRBV20-1; cdr3_aa: CSARDGVGSSDTQYF; cdr3_nt: TGCAGTGCTAGAGACGGGGTAGGGTCCTCAGATACGCAGTATTTT
d_call: NA; j_call: TRBJ2-5; clone_size: NA; v_call: TRBV3-1; cdr3_aa: CASSQEVNRGEETQYF; cdr3_nt: TGTGCCAGCAGCCAAGAAGTTAACCGCGGGGAAGAGACCCAGTACTTC
d_call: NA; j_call: TRBJ2-7; clone_size: once; v_call: TRBV7-9; cdr3_aa: CASSLESLREQYF; cdr3_nt: TGTGCCAGCAGCTTAGAGTCCCTCCGCGAGCAGTACTTC
d_call: NA; j_call: TRBJ2-7; clone_size: NA; v_call: TRBV28; cdr3_aa: CASSNGQRTYEQYF; cdr3_nt: TGTGCCAGCAGTAATGGACAGAGAACCTACGAGCAGTACTTC
d_call: NA; j_call: TRBJ2-1; clone_size: NA; v_call: TRBV4-1; cdr3_aa: CASSQDSLSYNEQFF; cdr3_nt: TGCGCCAGCAGCCAAGACTCTCTCTCCTACAATGAGCAGTTCTTC
d_call: NA; j_call: TRBJ2-5; clone_size: few; v_call: TRBV24-1; cdr3_aa: CATSLRGLETQYF; cdr3_nt: TGTGCCACCAGTCTTCGGGGGCTAGAGACCCAGTACTTC
d_call: TRBD1; j_call: TRBJ2-7; clone_size: few; v_call: TRBV2; cdr3_aa: CASAGQGARGGHEQYF; cdr3_nt: TGTGCCAGCGCAGGGCAGGGGGCGAGAGGGGGCCACGAGCAGTACTTC
d_call: TRBD2; j_call: TRBJ2-7; clone_size: many; v_call: TRBV6-5; cdr3_aa: CASSYFASGGPEQYF; cdr3_nt: TGTGCCAGCAGTTACTTTGCCAGCGGGGGCCCTGAGCAGTACTTC
d_call: NA; j_call: TRBJ2-7; clone_size: NA; v_call: TRBV28; cdr3_aa: CASSTPGQPGGLSYEQYF; cdr3_nt: TGTGCCAGCAGTACGCCTGGACAGCCAGGGGGGCTCTCCTACGAGCAGTACTTC
d_call: NA; j_call: TRBJ2-7; clone_size: many; v_call: TRBV4-1; cdr3_aa: CASSQGLLYEQYF; cdr3_nt: TGCGCCAGCAGCCAGGGACTGCTCTACGAGCAGTACTTC
d_call: TRBD2; j_call: TRBJ2-2; clone_size: few; v_call: TRBV12-3/TRBV12-4; cdr3_aa: CASSWGGGVTGELFF; cdr3_nt: TGTGCCAGCAGTTGGGGGGGGGGAGTCACCGGGGAGCTGTTTTTT
d_call: NA; j_call: TRBJ2-3; clone_size: NA; v_call: TRBV21-1; cdr3_aa: CASSKMGPGTSGGVTDTQYF; cdr3_nt: TGTGCCAGCAGCAAAATGGGTCCCGGGACTAGCGGGGGCGTCACAGATACGCAGTATTTT
d_call: TRBD2; j_call: TRBJ2-1; clone_size: few; v_call: TRBV11-2; cdr3_aa: CASSPREGNEQFF; cdr3_nt: TGTGCCAGCAGTCCGAGGGAGGGCAATGAGCAGTTCTTC
d_call: NA; j_call: TRBJ2-5; clone_size: NA; v_call: TRBV6-1; cdr3_aa: CASRATGRQETQYF; cdr3_nt: TGTGCCAGCAGAGCTACGGGCCGACAAGAGACCCAGTACTTC
d_call: NA; j_call: TRBJ2-5; clone_size: many; v_call: TRBV12-3/TRBV12-4; cdr3_aa: CASTVGPPETQYF; cdr3_nt: TGTGCCAGCACCGTGGGACCTCCGGAGACCCAGTACTTC
d_call: NA; j_call: TRBJ2-1; clone_size: NA; v_call: TRBV3-1; cdr3_aa: CASSQQVYEQFF; cdr3_nt: TGTGCCAGCAGCCAACAGGTCTATGAGCAGTTCTTC
d_call: TRBD2; j_call: TRBJ2-5; clone_size: NA; v_call: TRBV7-2; cdr3_aa: CASSLLRLAGDETQYF; cdr3_nt: TGTGCCAGCAGCTTGTTGCGTCTAGCGGGTGATGAGACCCAGTACTTC
d_call: NA; j_call: TRBJ1-5; clone_size: NA; v_call: TRBV7-3; cdr3_aa: CASSVDGSQPQHF; cdr3_nt: TGTGCCAGCAGCGTCGACGGGTCTCAGCCCCAGCATTTT